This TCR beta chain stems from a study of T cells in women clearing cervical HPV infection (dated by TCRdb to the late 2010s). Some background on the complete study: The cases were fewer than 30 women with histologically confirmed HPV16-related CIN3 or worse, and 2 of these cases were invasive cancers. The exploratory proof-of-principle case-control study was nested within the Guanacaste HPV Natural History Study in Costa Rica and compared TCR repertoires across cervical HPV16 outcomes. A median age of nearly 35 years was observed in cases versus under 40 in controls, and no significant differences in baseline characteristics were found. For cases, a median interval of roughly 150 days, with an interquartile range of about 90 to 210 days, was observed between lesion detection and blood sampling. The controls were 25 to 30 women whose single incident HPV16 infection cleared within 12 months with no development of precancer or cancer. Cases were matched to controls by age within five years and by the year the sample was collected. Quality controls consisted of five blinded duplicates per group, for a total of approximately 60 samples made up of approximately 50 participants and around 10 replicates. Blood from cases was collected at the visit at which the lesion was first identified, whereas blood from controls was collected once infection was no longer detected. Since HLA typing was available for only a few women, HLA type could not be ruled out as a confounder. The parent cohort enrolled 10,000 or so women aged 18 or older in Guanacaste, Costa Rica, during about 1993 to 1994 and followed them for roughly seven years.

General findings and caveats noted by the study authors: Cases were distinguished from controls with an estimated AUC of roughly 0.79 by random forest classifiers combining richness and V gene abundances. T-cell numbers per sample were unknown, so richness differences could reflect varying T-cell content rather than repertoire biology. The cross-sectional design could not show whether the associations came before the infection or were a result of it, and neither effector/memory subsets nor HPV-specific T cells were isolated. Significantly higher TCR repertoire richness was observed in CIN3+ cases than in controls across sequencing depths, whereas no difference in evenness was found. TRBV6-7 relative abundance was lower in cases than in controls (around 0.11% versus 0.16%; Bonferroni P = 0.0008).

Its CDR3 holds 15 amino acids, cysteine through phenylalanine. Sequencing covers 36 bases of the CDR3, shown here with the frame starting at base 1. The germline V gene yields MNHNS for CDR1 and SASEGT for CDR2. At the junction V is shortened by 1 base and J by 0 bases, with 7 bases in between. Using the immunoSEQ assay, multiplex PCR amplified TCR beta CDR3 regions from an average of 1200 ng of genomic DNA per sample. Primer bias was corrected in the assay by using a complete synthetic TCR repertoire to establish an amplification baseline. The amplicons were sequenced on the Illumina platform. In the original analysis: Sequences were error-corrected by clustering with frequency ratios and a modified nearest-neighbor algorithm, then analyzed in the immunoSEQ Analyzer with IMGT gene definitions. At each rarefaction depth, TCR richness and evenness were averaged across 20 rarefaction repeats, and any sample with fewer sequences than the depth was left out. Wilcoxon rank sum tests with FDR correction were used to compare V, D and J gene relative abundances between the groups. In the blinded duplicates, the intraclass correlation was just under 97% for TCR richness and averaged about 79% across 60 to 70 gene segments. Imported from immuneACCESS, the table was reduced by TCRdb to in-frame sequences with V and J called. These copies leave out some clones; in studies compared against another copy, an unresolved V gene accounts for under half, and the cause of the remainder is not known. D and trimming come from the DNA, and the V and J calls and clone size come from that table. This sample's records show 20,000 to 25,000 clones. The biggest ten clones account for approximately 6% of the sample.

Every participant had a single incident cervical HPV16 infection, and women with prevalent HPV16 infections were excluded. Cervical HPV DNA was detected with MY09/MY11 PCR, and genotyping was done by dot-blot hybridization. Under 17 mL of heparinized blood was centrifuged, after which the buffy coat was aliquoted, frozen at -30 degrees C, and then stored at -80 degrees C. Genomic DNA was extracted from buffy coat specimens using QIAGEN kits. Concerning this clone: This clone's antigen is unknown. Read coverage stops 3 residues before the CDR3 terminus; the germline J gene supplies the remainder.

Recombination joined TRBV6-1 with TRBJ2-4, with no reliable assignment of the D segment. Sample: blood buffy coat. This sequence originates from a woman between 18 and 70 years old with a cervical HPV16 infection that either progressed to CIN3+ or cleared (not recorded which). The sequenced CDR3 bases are TGTGCCAGCAGTGAAGAGGTTATAGCCAAAAACATT. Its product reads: CASSEEVIAKNI. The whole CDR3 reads CASSEEVIAKNIQYF.